This T cell receptor beta chain was identified during a study of blood T cell repertoires in COVID-19. Data came from immunoSEQ multiplex PCR; TCRdb stores just in-frame clones and leaves some out. Of roughly 220,000 clones in the sample, 84% are singletons; the top ten hold less than 7%. V shed 3 bases and J shed 7 bases, with 18 bases lying between them. There are 16 residues in the CDR3. Germline V gene sequence: CDR1 KGHDR, CDR2 SFDVKD. V gene TRBV24-1 combines with J gene TRBJ2-1; tentative D call: TRBD1 (6 bases). The sample consisted of PBMCs or T cells enriched from blood (not recorded which). The source is a woman aged 40 to 50 who had recovered from COVID-19. In DNA form, the CDR3 reads TGTGCCACCAGTGATACTTCCACAGGGCCGGAGAATGAGCAGTTCTTC. Translating it yields CATSDTSTGPENEQFF.